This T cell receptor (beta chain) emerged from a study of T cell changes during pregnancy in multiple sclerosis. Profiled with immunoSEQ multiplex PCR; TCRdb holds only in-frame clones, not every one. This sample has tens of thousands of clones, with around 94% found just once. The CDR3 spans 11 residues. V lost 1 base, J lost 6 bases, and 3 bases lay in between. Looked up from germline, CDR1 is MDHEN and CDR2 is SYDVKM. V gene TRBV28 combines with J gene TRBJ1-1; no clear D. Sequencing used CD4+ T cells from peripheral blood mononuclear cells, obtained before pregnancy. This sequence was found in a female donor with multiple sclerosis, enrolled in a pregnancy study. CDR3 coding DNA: TGTGCCAGCAGTTTATCCTCTGAAGCTTTCTTT. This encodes CASSLSSEAFF.